Below are 32 T cell receptor beta chains sequenced from a single sample in a study of T cell changes during pregnancy in multiple sclerosis. TCRdb's copy holds only in-frame clones and misses some; the assay was immunoSEQ multiplex PCR. The table records approximately 63,000 clones, over 80% of them present only once. The specimen was peripheral blood, collected in the third trimester of pregnancy. The receptor source for this set is a female donor in good health, enrolled as a control in a pregnancy study.

The chain has TRBV29-1 and TRBJ2-7; 10 bases are a match to TRBD2. Germline V gives CDR1 SQVTM, CDR2 ANQGSEA. This CDR3 is built from 15 residues. Trimming cost V 1 base and J 3 bases; bases outside gene matches: 6. For the CDR3, the DNA is TGCAGCGTTGAAGGAGGAACTAGCGGGGACTACGAGCAGTACTTC. Its protein is CSVEGGTSGDYEQYF.

The rearrangement links TRBV6-6 to TRBJ1-1; the D gene is possibly TRBD1 (5 bases). Trimming pared 0 bases from V and 6 bases from J, leaving 14 bases between. The CDR3 extends over 15 amino acids. In germline, CDR1 is MNHNY, CDR2 SVGAGI (reference sequence). The chain's CDR3 is CASSYSTPGGSEAFF. The CDR3 nucleotides are TGTGCCAGCAGTTACTCGACGCCGGGGGGATCTGAAGCTTTCTTT.

The chain couples TRBV18 to TRBJ2-7; D ambiguous. CDR1 is KGHSH, CDR2 LQKENI, per germline. The CDR3 covers 15 residues. Trimming took off 3 bases at V and 7 bases at J, with 19 bases between the two ends. The CDR3 is CASSPDRTTGSEQYF. Here the CDR3 DNA reads TGTGCCAGCTCACCCGACCGTACAACCGGGTCTGAGCAGTACTTC.

The genes are TRBV2 and TRBJ1-4, with 9 bases fitting TRBD1. V lost 8 bases, J lost 6 bases, and 4 bases stayed unmatched. The CDR3 covers 13 residues. Germline V gene sequence: CDR1 SNHLY, CDR2 FYNNEI. CDR3 protein: CASHDRGDEKLFF. DNA for the CDR3: TGTGCCAGCCACGACAGGGGGGATGAAAAACTGTTTTTT.

This chain connects TRBV28 to TRBJ1-4; the D gene is possibly TRBD1 (5 bases). Germline V gene lookup returns CDR1 MDHEN and CDR2 SYDVKM. The V gene lost 2 bases and the J gene lost 10 bases, with 17 bases spanning the gap. This CDR3 spans 15 amino acids. The CDR3, as DNA: TGTGCCAGCAGTTTACCCGGCAGGGAAGTAGGAAAACTGTTTTTT. Protein product: CASSLPGREVGKLFF.

The chain uses TRBV27 and TRBJ1-2; unclear D gene. CDR1 is MNHEY, CDR2 SMNVEV, per germline (reference sequence). V shed 3 bases and J shed 5 bases, with 16 bases lying between them. This CDR3 spans 15 amino acids. The CDR3 loop reads CASSFGSGPGYGYTF. The DNA of the CDR3 is TGTGCCAGCAGTTTCGGTAGTGGCCCGGGGTATGGCTACACCTTC.

The V call is TRBV4-1, the J call TRBJ2-7, with D maybe TRBD2 (6 bases). This CDR3 spans 15 amino acids. CDR1 MGHRA and CDR2 YSYEKL come from the germline V gene. V was trimmed by 0 bases and J by 9 bases, leaving 18 bases between them. For the CDR3, the DNA is TGCGCCAGCAGCCAAGACGGACTATGGCCCGGGGGGCAGTACTTC. Translating it yields CASSQDGLWPGGQYF.

This clone occurred once. The chain combines TRBV5-8 with TRBJ2-5; D is perhaps TRBD1 (5 bases). V was pared by 5 bases and J by 2 bases, with 13 bases between. CDR3 length equals 14 residues. Germline CDR1 reads SGHTS; CDR2 reads YDEGEE. For the CDR3, the DNA is TGTGCCAGCAGTTTAGGGCACAGGCAAGAGACCCAGTACTTC. It translates to CASSLGHRQETQYF. Combining the CDR3 with reference TRBV5-8 and TRBJ2-5 gives the whole variable domain EAGVTQSPTHLIKTRGQQATLRCSPISGHTSVYWYQQALGLGLQFLLWYDEGEERNRGNFPPRFSGRQFPNYSSELNVNALELEDSALYLCASSLGHRQETQYFGPGTRLLVL.

The J gene is TRBJ2-7, the V gene TRBV28; 11 nucleotides align to TRBD2. Germline values: CDR1 MDHEN, CDR2 SYDVKM. V lost 7 bases and J lost 7; bases outside the gene matches: 12. There are 15 residues in the CDR3. As DNA, the CDR3 is TGTGCCAGCAACACTAGCGGGAGAGGTACGAGGGAGCAGTACTTC. Its protein is CASNTSGRGTREQYF.

The rearrangement uses TRBV7-2 and TRBJ1-3; no definite D call. Between the trimmed V and J ends, which lost 4 bases and 0 bases, there was a span of 13 bases. From germline, CDR1 is SGHTA and CDR2 FQGNSA. This CDR3 spans 16 amino acids. The CDR3 loop reads CASSSNSHVSGNTIYF. CDR3 in DNA: TGTGCCAGCAGCTCAAACTCTCACGTCTCTGGAAACACCATATATTTT. Full variable domain (missing parts from reference TRBV7-2 and TRBJ1-3): GAGVSQSPSNKVTEKGKDVELRCDPISGHTALYWYRQSLGQGLEFLIYFQGNSAPDKSGLPSDRFSAERTGGSVSTLTIQRTQQEDSAVYLCASSSNSHVSGNTIYFGEGSWLTVV.

This chain connects TRBV2 to TRBJ2-7; weak D call: TRBD1 (6 bases). The length of the CDR3 is 14 residues. V shed 10 bases and J shed 0 bases, with 16 bases lying between them. Germline V gene sequence: CDR1 SNHLY, CDR2 FYNNEI. For the CDR3, the DNA is TGTGCCACCGAGAGAGGACAGATCTCCTACGAGCAGTACTTC. It is translated as CATERGQISYEQYF.

The chain is built from TRBV7-9 and TRBJ2-4; D is perhaps TRBD1 (6 bases). This CDR3 is 14 amino acids long. V lost 0 bases and J 7 bases, leaving 10 bases between the germline ends. Germline V gene data show CDR1 as SEHNR and CDR2 as FQNEAQ (reference sequence). In nucleotides, the CDR3 is TGTGCCAGCAGCTTAGCGGGGACAACGAACATTCAGTACTTC. Amino acids: CASSLAGTTNIQYF.

This rearrangement joins TRBV7-9 to TRBJ2-7; 9 positions match TRBD2. This CDR3 spans 15 amino acids. Germline V CDR1 and CDR2: SEHNR, FQNEAQ (reference sequence). The V gene end was trimmed by 1 base and the J gene end by 5 bases; junction bases not matched to a gene: 6. CDR3 nucleotide sequence: TGTGCCAGCAGCTTAGGTGCGGGAGGGCCCAACGAGCAGTACTTC. Protein sequence: CASSLGAGGPNEQYF. Full variable domain (outside the CDR3, taken from reference TRBV7-9 and TRBJ2-7): DTGVSQNPRHKITKRGQNVTFRCDPISEHNRLYWYRQTLGQGPEFLTYFQNEAQLEKSRLLSDRFSAERPKGSFSTLEIQRTEQGDSAMYLCASSLGAGGPNEQYFGPGTRLTVT.

The V and J genes are TRBV2 and TRBJ1-4; a possible D gene is TRBD1 (6 bases). Germline CDR1 reads SNHLY; CDR2 reads FYNNEI. V lost 6 bases and J lost 8, with 13 bases in between. The CDR3 runs to 13 residues. DNA of the CDR3: TGTGCCAGCAGGGGGACAACCAAGGAAAAACTGTTTTTT. It is translated as CASRGTTKEKLFF.

In its sample, this clone was seen once. The chain has TRBV5-4 and TRBJ2-4, with 8 bases lining up with TRBD1. V lost 5 bases, J lost 8 bases, and 6 bases stayed unmatched. CDR1 SGHNT and CDR2 YYREEE come from the germline V gene (reference sequence). This CDR3 comprises 13 residues. The CDR3 loop reads CASRPDRGDIQYF. In DNA, the CDR3 is TGTGCCAGCAGACCCGACAGGGGTGACATTCAGTACTTC.

CDR3: CASSLDQTRETQYF. Written as DNA, the CDR3 is TGTGCCAGCAGCCTCGACCAAACTAGGGAGACCCAGTACTTC. V usage is TRBV9 and J usage is TRBJ2-5; TRBD2 might be the D (5 bases). V was clipped by 4 bases and J by 5 bases, with 15 bases between them. The CDR3 loop spans 14 amino acids. CDR1 and CDR2 (germline): SGDLS, YYNGEE.

V gene TRBV20-1 combines with J gene TRBJ1-6, with D tentatively TRBD1 (5 bases). V lost 3 bases to trimming and J lost 14 bases, with 11 bases between them. The CDR3 contains 11 residues. Germline V gene sequence: CDR1 DFQATT, CDR2 SNEGSKA (reference sequence). Here the CDR3 DNA reads TGCAGTGCTAGGGAACAGGCCACCCTCCACTTT. This codes for CSAREQATLHF.

The V gene is TRBV5-1, the J gene TRBJ2-5, with D hard to call. Germline V lookup: CDR1 SGHRS, CDR2 YFSETQ. CDR3 length: 15 amino acids. V lost 0 bases to trimming and J lost 4 bases, with 13 bases between them. The CDR3: CASSLGLNYAETQYF. The CDR3 DNA is TGCGCCAGCAGCTTGGGACTGAACTATGCAGAGACCCAGTACTTC. The full variable domain, its missing parts supplied by reference TRBV5-1 and TRBJ2-5, is KAGVTQTPRYLIKTRGQQVTLSCSPISGHRSVSWYQQTPGQGLQFLFEYFSETQRNKGNFPGRFSGRQFSNSRSEMNVSTLELGDSALYLCASSLGLNYAETQYFGPGTRLLVL.

The chain couples TRBV6-1 to TRBJ1-4; TRBD1 aligns across 10 bases. CDR1 and CDR2 from the germline V gene are MNHNS and SASEGT. This CDR3 comprises 17 residues. The V gene end was trimmed by 4 bases and the J gene end by 8 bases; junction bases not matched to a gene: 13. The CDR3 spells CASSGQGANQLIEKLFF. The DNA for the CDR3 is TGTGCCAGCAGTGGACAGGGGGCGAACCAACTAATCGAAAAACTGTTTTTT.

The chain couples TRBV6-1 to TRBJ1-2; no clear D gene. This CDR3 comprises 13 residues. CDR1 and CDR2 (germline): MNHNS, SASEGT. V was trimmed by 0 bases and J by 1 base, leaving 3 bases between them. The CDR3 DNA follows: TGTGCCAGCAGTGAAGCTTATAACTATGGCTACACCTTC. This gives the protein CASSEAYNYGYTF.

The V gene is TRBV10-3, the J gene TRBJ2-3; 10 nucleotides line up with TRBD2. Trimming cost V 4 bases and J 0 bases; bases outside gene matches: 1. Looked up from germline, CDR1 is ENHRY and CDR2 is SYGVKD. There are 15 residues in the CDR3. Here the CDR3 DNA reads TGTGCCATCAGTGGGACTAGCGGTAGCACAGATACGCAGTATTTT. It codes for CAISGTSGSTDTQYF.

The V and J genes are TRBV7-8 and TRBJ1-1, with TRBD1 matching 7 bases. J was trimmed by 3 bases and V by 5 bases; bases with no gene match: 9. The germline CDR1 and CDR2 sequences are SGHVS and FQNEAQ. The CDR3 runs to 15 residues. CDR3 sequence reads: CASSDRQGRDTEAFF. CDR3 nucleotide sequence: TGTGCCAGCAGCGACCGACAGGGTAGGGACACTGAAGCTTTCTTT.

The rearrangement joins TRBV2 to TRBJ2-7, with 9 bases aligning to TRBD2. Per the germline V gene, CDR1 is SNHLY and CDR2 is FYNNEI. This CDR3 contains 13 residues. V lost 8 bases, J lost 2 bases, and 4 bases stayed unmatched. The CDR3 nucleotides are TGTGCCAGCGAGCAGCGGGAGGCCTACGAGCAGTACTTC. It codes for CASEQREAYEQYF.

In this sample, this clone turned up a few times. At one boundary the junction diverges from the germline segment, which might be a read error. The chain has TRBV7-8 and TRBJ2-7; TRBD2 agrees at 9 bases. Germline CDR1 reads SGHVS; CDR2 reads FQNEAQ. The CDR3 length is 14 residues. The CDR3 nucleotides read TGTGCCAGCAGCCTAGCGGGGAGTGTCCCCGAGCAGTACTTC. Its protein product is CASSLAGSVPEQYF.

The chain combines TRBV6-5 with TRBJ1-4; TRBD1 aligns across 8 bases. CDR3 length: 15 residues. V lost 7 bases, J lost 7 bases, and 11 bases stayed unmatched. Germline CDR1 reads MNHEY; CDR2 reads SVGAGI. The CDR3 coding sequence is TGTGCCAGCACCGCAATAGGACAGGGAGCTGAAAAACTGTTTTTT. As protein: CASTAIGQGAEKLFF.

The V and J genes are TRBV2 and TRBJ2-1; possibly TRBD2 for D (6 bases). V lost 7 bases and J lost 5, with 15 bases in between. Germline CDR1 reads SNHLY; CDR2 reads FYNNEI. The CDR3 sequence is 14 residues long. In DNA, the CDR3 is TGTGCCAGCAAAGTATGGGACTTTCACAATGAGCAGTTCTTC. It encodes CASKVWDFHNEQFF.

The CDR3 coding sequence is TGTGCCAGCAGCGACTACGGAAGCAACACCGGGGAGCTGTTTTTT. It is translated as CASSDYGSNTGELFF. The V and J genes are TRBV11-2 and TRBJ2-2, with a tentative D call TRBD2 (5 bases). Germline V gene sequence: CDR1 SGHAT, CDR2 FQNNGV. Trimming stripped 5 bases from V and 2 bases from J, with 12 bases between. The CDR3 is made up of 15 amino acids.

CDR3 protein: CASSWGQGASNEQFF. The CDR3 coding sequence is TGTGCCAGCAGCTGGGGACAGGGGGCTTCGAATGAGCAGTTCTTC. This chain links TRBV7-2 with TRBJ2-1, with 12 bases aligning to TRBD1. The CDR3 covers 15 residues. Trimming cost V 4 bases and J 7 bases; bases outside gene matches: 5. Germline V gene sequence: CDR1 SGHTA, CDR2 FQGNSA. The full variable domain, with the rest looked up from reference TRBV7-2 and TRBJ2-1, is GAGVSQSPSNKVTEKGKDVELRCDPISGHTALYWYRQSLGQGLEFLIYFQGNSAPDKSGLPSDRFSAERTGGSVSTLTIQRTQQEDSAVYLCASSWGQGASNEQFFGPGTRLTVL.

The V call is TRBV7-3, the J call TRBJ2-3; 8 bases align to TRBD2. V lost 5 bases and J lost 1; bases outside the gene matches: 2. From germline, CDR1 is SGHTA and CDR2 FQGTGA. The CDR3 spans 14 residues. CDR3 coding DNA: TGTGCCAGCAGCCGTAGCGGGGGCACAGATACGCAGTATTTT. Protein product: CASSRSGGTDTQYF.

The chain combines TRBV28 with TRBJ2-7; 7 positions agree with TRBD2. Germline values: CDR1 MDHEN, CDR2 SYDVKM. CDR3 length: 14 residues. V trimming: 6 bases; J trimming: 7 bases; junction bases outside the gene matches: 12. The CDR3 nucleotides are TGTGCCAGCAGCCCCGGCGGGGGACGGGGGGAGCAGTACTTC. As protein: CASSPGGGRGEQYF.

The rearrangement links TRBV11-1 to TRBJ2-1; 7 bases line up with TRBD2. Germline loops: CDR1 SGHAT, CDR2 FQDESV (reference sequence). The CDR3 covers 15 residues. Trimming cost V 4 bases and J 9 bases; bases outside gene matches: 12. CDR3: CASSSSGRHAGEQFF. DNA for the CDR3: TGTGCCAGCAGCTCGTCCGGGAGGCACGCTGGTGAGCAGTTCTTC.

The chain employs TRBV2 and TRBJ2-1; 11 bases line up with TRBD2. The CDR3 loop spans 15 amino acids. With V trimmed by 1 base and J by 10 bases, 6 bases remained unmatched. Germline lookup yields CDR1 SNHLY and CDR2 FYNNEI. The CDR3: CASSEEGTSGSEQFF. CDR3 in DNA: TGTGCCAGCAGTGAAGAGGGGACTAGCGGTTCCGAGCAGTTCTTC.